The clone carrying this T cell receptor (beta chain) was picked up a small number of times. The source of the sample is a study of T-cell reconstitution after alpha-beta-depleted transplantation in children. Germline V CDR1 and CDR2: MNHEY, SMNVEV (reference sequence). Trimming shortened V by 0 bases and J by 6 bases, and 6 bases separated the two germline ends. This CDR3 is built from 12 residues. Library preparation (for TCRbeta) was performed with unique molecular identifiers. TCRdb passed the PCR reads through MiXCR, listing each CDR3 protein once. The repertoire has approximately 400,000 distinct CDR3 sequences, approximately 11% of them found once; the top ten carry about 5%.

The V call is TRBV27, the J call TRBJ2-7; tentatively, D is TRBD1 (5 bases). Sequenced here: PBMCs from the stem cell graft donor, sampled from the stem cell graft. The TCR comes from a human donor who donated a stem cell graft to a child with acute myeloid leukemia. The CDR3 DNA sequence: TGTGCCAGCAGTTTATCTGGGGCCGAGCAGTACTTC. Its protein product is CASSLSGAEQYF.